This T cell receptor beta chain was sequenced in a study of blood T cell repertoires in COVID-19. Study background: There were acute and convalescent COVID-19 samples, and they came from the United States, Italy and Spain. The analysed material was cDNA or gDNA that came from T cells, B-cell-depleted T cells, or PBMCs.

CDR3 size: 13 residues. Trimming cost V 7 bases and J 3 bases, with 10 bases left between them. The germline CDR1 and CDR2 sequences are WSHSY and SAAADI. Two negative PCRs, clearance, or symptom resolution were required of recovered Cohort 3 donors. Original handling: Reference gene primers were amplified, and this amplification served to estimate nucleated cell counts. Repertoires were generated with immunoSEQ multiplex PCR, while TCRdb's copy carries only in-frame clones and drops some. The D gene and trimming were derived from the DNA, and the V and J assignments and clone size from that table. The sample holds about 480,000 clones, roughly 88% seen once.

Sequencing input: PBMCs or T cells enriched from blood (not recorded which). This rearrangement joins TRBV10-2 to TRBJ2-1; TRBD2 might be the D (5 bases). The sequence derives from a woman aged 40 to 50 who had recovered from COVID-19. The CDR3 region has the DNA TGCGCCAGCACCCAACGGGGCTACAATGAGCAGTTCTTC. Protein product: CASTQRGYNEQFF.